This TCR beta chain was captured in a study of glioma-infiltrating T cells after dendritic cell vaccination. Assay used: immunoSEQ multiplex PCR; TCRdb lists only in-frame clones, some missing. The sample has more than 85,000 clones; almost 90% are singletons. The time point denotes: after dendritic cell vaccination, including at tumor progression/relapse. CDR1 and CDR2 from the germline V gene are SNHLY and FYNNEI. The length of the CDR3 is 14 residues. Trimming cost V 1 base and J 4 bases, with 10 bases left between them. The chain combines TRBV2 with TRBJ1-2; the D is unclear. The clonotype comes from a human donor with glioblastoma. The sample was blood, taken after dendritic cell vaccination. CDR3: CASSEVLVGYGYTF. In DNA, the CDR3 is TGTGCCAGCAGTGAAGTCTTGGTCGGCTATGGCTACACCTTC.